These 18 T cell receptor beta chains were sequenced from one sample in a study of T cell responses to AZD1222 COVID-19 vaccine. This table comes from immunoSEQ multiplex PCR, and its TCRdb copy is limited to in-frame clones, with some not included. The data show roughly 120,000 clones, about 88% seen once. The specimen was peripheral blood, collected on day 0 of AZD1222 vaccination. The receptors derive from an adult in good health.

The V and J genes are TRBV11-2 and TRBJ1-4; D gene unclear. The CDR3 length is 16 residues. Trimming cost V 4 bases and J 0 bases, with 12 bases left between them. Germline lookup yields CDR1 SGHAT and CDR2 FQNNGV. CDR3: CASSSAFIATNEKLFF. The CDR3 DNA sequence: TGTGCCAGCAGCTCCGCCTTCATTGCAACTAATGAAAAACTGTTTTTT.

The chain uses TRBV30 and TRBJ1-5, with a tentative D call TRBD1 (5 bases). The germline V and J ends were trimmed by 0 bases and 0 bases, with 15 bases remaining between them. This CDR3 is built from 17 residues. Germline lookup yields CDR1 GTSNPN and CDR2 SVGIG (reference sequence). The CDR3 DNA follows: TGTGCCTGGAGTGTCGGCAGGCCGGGGGGTAGCAATCAGCCCCAGCATTTT. Translation: CAWSVGRPGGSNQPQHF.

The J gene is TRBJ2-1, the V gene TRBV11-3; TRBD2 agrees at 7 bases. CDR3 size: 16 residues. CDR1 is SGHNT, CDR2 YENEEA, per germline. V lost 5 bases, J lost 8 bases, and 15 bases stayed unmatched. CDR3 sequence (DNA): TGTGCCAGCAGCCCGACATGGGGCGGGAGTCGGGATGAGCAGTTCTTC. Translated: CASSPTWGGSRDEQFF.

This chain joins TRBV6-5 and TRBJ1-5, with D perhaps matching TRBD1 (5 bases). The CDR3 loop spans 14 amino acids. The V gene's germline CDR1 is MNHEY and CDR2 SVGAGI. Trimming took off 8 bases at V and 6 bases at J, with 17 bases between the two ends. The CDR3, as DNA: TGTGCCAGCGGACCGGGACGATCGGGTCAGCCCCAGCATTTT. This sequence encodes CASGPGRSGQPQHF.

This clone was recorded once. The rearrangement links TRBV5-5 to TRBJ2-1; tentatively, D is TRBD2 (5 bases). This CDR3 comprises 12 residues. The germline CDR1 and CDR2 sequences are SGHKS and YYEKEE (reference sequence). The V end was cut by 1 base, the J end by 8 bases, with 7 bases between. CDR3 sequence reads: CASSLYGDEQFF. The CDR3 coding sequence is TGTGCCAGCAGCTTGTACGGGGATGAGCAGTTCTTC.

This sequence joins TRBV3-1 (or the pseudogene TRBV3-2) and TRBJ2-7, with no clear D. Germline CDR1 reads LGHDT; CDR2 reads YNNKEL (reference sequence). The CDR3 has 16 amino acids. V lost 0 bases, J lost 0 bases, and 12 bases lay in between. The CDR3 bases are TGTGCCAGCAGCCAAGATGGACCGAGGAGCTCCTACGAGCAGTACTTC. This translates into CASSQDGPRSSYEQYF.

V gene TRBV3-1 (or the pseudogene TRBV3-2) combines with J gene TRBJ1-2; TRBD1 might be the D (5 bases). Germline CDR1 is LGHDT and CDR2 is YNNKEL (reference sequence). Trimming stripped 4 bases from V and 4 bases from J, with 16 bases between. CDR3 length: 15 residues. The CDR3 sequence: CASSPAGRFVYGYTF. The DNA of the CDR3 is TGTGCCAGCAGCCCCGCGGGACGGTTCGTCTATGGCTACACCTTC.

The chain couples TRBV6-5 to TRBJ2-5; D perhaps matches TRBD1 (6 bases). Germline loops: CDR1 MNHEY, CDR2 SVGAGI. Trimming left V 2 bases short and J 0 bases short, with 13 bases between. This CDR3 region has 16 residues. CDR3 loop: CASSYRRTAYQETQYF. The CDR3 region has the DNA TGTGCCAGCAGTTACCGTCGGACAGCGTACCAAGAGACCCAGTACTTC.

The CDR3 loop reads CASSGNTGGGQPQHF. The CDR3 DNA is TGTGCCAGCAGCGGGAATACAGGGGGCGGTCAGCCCCAGCATTTT. The V and J genes are TRBV5-5 and TRBJ1-5, with TRBD1 matching over 9 bases. Germline V CDR1 and CDR2: SGHKS, YYEKEE (reference sequence). Trimming took 4 bases from V and 6 from J; bases not matched to a gene: 8. This CDR3 is built from 15 residues.

This chain uses TRBV5-1 with TRBJ2-5; no firm D call. The germline V gene encodes CDR1 SGHRS and CDR2 YFSETQ. This CDR3 contains 13 residues. Trimming stripped 4 bases from V and 7 bases from J, with 14 bases between. In DNA, the CDR3 is TGCGCCAGCAGCACCAGTCCGGAGAGGACCCAGTACTTC. It translates to CASSTSPERTQYF. Based on the CDR3 plus reference TRBV5-1 and TRBJ2-5, the full variable domain is KAGVTQTPRYLIKTRGQQVTLSCSPISGHRSVSWYQQTPGQGLQFLFEYFSETQRNKGNFPGRFSGRQFSNSRSEMNVSTLELGDSALYLCASSTSPERTQYFGPGTRLLVL.

The chain carries TRBV10-2 and TRBJ2-7; 12 bases align to TRBD1. Germline V lookup: CDR1 WSHSY, CDR2 SAAADI. V gave up 6 bases and J gave up 6 bases; unmatched junction bases: 9. This CDR3 is built from 15 residues. CDR3 in DNA: TGCGCCAGCAGATTAGGGACAGGGGGCTTCGTCGAGCAGTACTTC. Protein sequence: CASRLGTGGFVEQYF.

The chain uses TRBV11-2 and TRBJ2-5; the match to TRBD2 covers 11 bases. Germline CDR1 SGHAT, CDR2 FQNNGV. Trimming removed 6 bases from V and 1 base from J; junction bases left unmatched: 1. The CDR3 has 14 amino acids. CDR3 sequence: CASRGLAAQETQYF. The CDR3 bases are TGTGCCAGCAGGGGACTAGCGGCCCAAGAGACCCAGTACTTC.

The chain employs TRBV3-1 (or the pseudogene TRBV3-2) and TRBJ1-5; 7 bases are a match to TRBD1. J was trimmed by 5 bases and V by 4 bases; bases with no gene match: 5. This CDR3 is built from 14 residues. Germline-derived CDR1 and CDR2 are LGHDT and YNNKEL (reference sequence). CDR3 amino acids: CASSPRQGYQPQHF. Written as DNA, the CDR3 is TGTGCCAGCAGCCCCCGACAGGGCTATCAGCCCCAGCATTTT.

This sequence joins TRBV19 and TRBJ1-1; a possible D gene is TRBD1 (5 bases). The CDR3 totals 13 residues. Trimming took off 6 bases at V and 1 base at J, with 9 bases between the two ends. Germline-derived CDR1 and CDR2 are LNHDA and SQIVND (reference sequence). The CDR3 reads CASRTVTNTEAFF. CDR3 sequence (DNA): TGTGCCAGTAGGACAGTTACGAACACTGAAGCTTTCTTT.

The gene calls are TRBV6-1 and TRBJ1-2, with TRBD1 identical over 7 bases. Looked up from germline, CDR1 is MNHNS and CDR2 is SASEGT. V gave up 1 base and J gave up 1 base; unmatched junction bases: 9. CDR3 length: 17 amino acids. The CDR3: CASSEGGDRSFNYGYTF. CDR3 nucleotide sequence: TGTGCCAGCAGTGAAGGGGGGGACAGATCATTTAACTATGGCTACACCTTC.

This rearrangement joins TRBV6-5 to TRBJ2-1; possible D gene TRBD1, 5 bases. V lost 0 bases and J lost 2, with 8 bases in between. CDR3 length: 15 amino acids. Germline V gene lookup returns CDR1 MNHEY and CDR2 SVGAGI. CDR3 in amino acids: CASSYSARAYNEQFF. CDR3 DNA: TGTGCCAGCAGTTACTCGGCCAGGGCCTACAATGAGCAGTTCTTC.

The chain is built from TRBV3-1 (or the pseudogene TRBV3-2) and TRBJ1-5, with D unresolved. The V end lost 5 bases, the J end lost 3 bases, and 11 bases lay between the germline ends. The length of the CDR3 is 14 residues. The germline V gene encodes CDR1 LGHDT and CDR2 YNNKEL (reference sequence). CDR3 in DNA: TGTGCCAGCAGCAAAAAAGGGTCCAATCAGCCCCAGCATTTT. Residues: CASSKKGSNQPQHF.

The chain links TRBV27 to TRBJ1-2, with D hard to call. V was shortened by 5 bases and J by 1 base, with 5 bases between the two germline ends. Germline CDR1 MNHEY, CDR2 SMNVEV (reference sequence). The CDR3 has 12 amino acids. This CDR3 is CASSPGNYGYTF. CDR3 DNA sequence: TGTGCCAGCAGTCCCGGTAACTATGGCTACACCTTC.